This entry concerns a single T cell receptor (beta chain). RNA transcripts yielded amplified TCR beta CDR3 regions. TCR CDR3 underwent first-round RT-PCR with the HTBI primer set. TCRdb reanalysed the multiplex PCR reads using MiXCR and keeps one entry per CDR3 protein. The sample lists approximately 500,000 distinct CDR3 sequences, 40% to 55% occurring once. This sample was included in a study of T cells in Graves' hyperthyroidism and ophthalmopathy. Germline CDR1 SQVTM, CDR2 ANQGSEA. V dropped 0 bases and J dropped 6 bases, with 8 bases sitting between them. This CDR3 spans 13 amino acids. In patients aged 18 to 65, hyperthyroidism was newly diagnosed, with duration under 2 months.

The chain joins TRBV29-1 to TRBJ2-2; D unresolved. Material: peripheral blood or thyroid tissue (not recorded which). This receptor was obtained from a woman aged 18 to 35 with Graves' hyperthyroidism. The CDR3 loop is CSVEDAASGELFF. The CDR3 nucleotides read TGCAGCGTTGAAGATGCCGCCTCCGGGGAGCTGTTTTTT.